One and the same sample provided the 32 T cell receptor beta chains below, sequenced in a study of shared clonotypes between healthy human individuals. The protocol was immunoSEQ multiplex PCR, while the TCRdb copy is restricted to in-frame clones and leaves out a portion. This sample has over a million clones, with roughly 97% found just once. Sequences were obtained from naive CD4+ T cells sorted from blood. Documented subset: CD45RA+ positively selected. The receptors originated from a man aged 30-40 years in good health.

The gene calls are TRBV28 and TRBJ2-7, with D perhaps matching TRBD1 (5 bases). Trimming took 4 bases from V and 2 from J, leaving 15 bases between them. The CDR3 loop spans 15 amino acids. The V gene's germline CDR1 is MDHEN and CDR2 SYDVKM. The CDR3 is CASSSTTGPPYEQYF. DNA of the CDR3: TGTGCCAGCAGTTCAACAACAGGTCCCCCCTACGAGCAGTACTTC.

The chain has TRBV15 and TRBJ1-1; D remains unclear. V lost 0 bases and J 5 bases, leaving 16 bases between the germline ends. The CDR3 extends over 16 amino acids. The V gene's germline CDR1 is LNHNV and CDR2 YYDKDF (reference sequence). CDR3 nucleotides: TGTGCCACCAGCAGAGATATGGGGAGGACTGGGACTGAAGCTTTCTTT. Translating it yields CATSRDMGRTGTEAFF.

The J gene is TRBJ1-3, the V gene TRBV7-9, with TRBD1 as a possible D gene (5 bases). Germline lookup yields CDR1 SEHNR and CDR2 FQNEAQ (reference sequence). There are 14 residues in the CDR3. V lost 7 bases to trimming and J lost 11 bases, with 21 bases between them. The CDR3 DNA reads TGTGCCAGCACCATGGGACGGCCGGAACGGGCCATATATTTT. It translates to CASTMGRPERAIYF.

V is TRBV14 and J is TRBJ1-2, with TRBD1 as a possible D gene (6 bases). Trimming stripped 3 bases from V and 4 bases from J, with 21 bases between. The CDR3 totals 17 residues. Germline V gives CDR1 SGHDN, CDR2 FVKESK. The CDR3 loop reads CASSQTKGQLGIYGYTF. The CDR3 coding sequence is TGTGCCAGCAGCCAGACAAAGGGACAATTAGGCATCTATGGCTACACCTTC.

This clone was recorded only once. V is TRBV28 and J is TRBJ2-4; 11 nucleotides match TRBD2. The V and J ends lost 5 bases and 2 bases, in that order; junction bases with no gene match: 8. The CDR3 consists of 17 residues. The germline V gene has CDR1 MDHEN and CDR2 SYDVKM. The CDR3 DNA is TGTGCCAGCAGTACATTTCTAGCGGGAGGACCCAAAAACATTCAGTACTTC. Translated, it gives CASSTFLAGGPKNIQYF.

This clone was counted a single time. CDR3 DNA: TGTGCCAGCAGTTACCCAGGGGGGGTAGGTCAGCCCCAGCATTTT. Translated, it gives CASSYPGGVGQPQHF. V gene TRBV6-6 combines with J gene TRBJ1-5; 7 bases line up with TRBD1. The V segment lost 2 bases and the J segment 6 bases; nucleotides outside the gene matches: 7. Germline values: CDR1 MNHNY, CDR2 SVGAGI (reference sequence). The CDR3 totals 15 residues.

The chain employs TRBV5-4 and TRBJ1-4; TRBD1 might be the D (5 bases). Per the germline V gene, CDR1 is SGHNT and CDR2 is YYREEE (reference sequence). The CDR3 extends over 14 amino acids. Trimming removed 4 bases at V and 5 bases at J, with 12 bases between. The chain's CDR3 is CASSGGLINEKLFF. DNA of the CDR3: TGTGCCAGCAGCGGGGGACTGATAAATGAAAAACTGTTTTTT.

The gene calls are TRBV5-1 and TRBJ1-1, with TRBD1 identical over 8 bases. Looked up from germline, CDR1 is SGHRS and CDR2 is YFSETQ. After removal of 4 bases from V and 0 bases from J, the junction contained 11 bases not matched to a gene. CDR3 size: 17 residues. CDR3 coding DNA: TGCGCCAGCAGCACTGGGGGGCAGGGGGCTGTGAACACTGAAGCTTTCTTT. Translation gives CASSTGGQGAVNTEAFF.

This clone has only one observation. V usage is TRBV28 and J usage is TRBJ2-1, with D possibly being TRBD1 (6 bases). This CDR3 has 14 amino acids. V was cut by 4 bases and J by 5 bases, with 12 bases left in between. Germline V gene data show CDR1 as MDHEN and CDR2 as SYDVKM. CDR3 region: CASSSTDRDNEQFF. CDR3 DNA sequence: TGTGCCAGCAGTTCGACGGACAGAGACAATGAGCAGTTCTTC.

The rearrangement uses TRBV7-9 and TRBJ2-3; 10 bases are shared with TRBD2. Germline V gene lookup returns CDR1 SEHNR and CDR2 FQNEAQ (reference sequence). The CDR3 extends over 15 amino acids. V was clipped by 7 bases and J by 4 bases; unmatched bases: 8. The CDR3 here is CASTIAAGGSDTQYF. The CDR3 DNA follows: TGTGCCAGCACAATTGCAGCGGGAGGGTCAGATACGCAGTATTTT.

This chain joins TRBV7-9 and TRBJ2-7; 9 bases fit TRBD2. The germline gives CDR1 SEHNR, CDR2 FQNEAQ (reference sequence). The CDR3 has 15 amino acids. The junction had 11 bases not matched to a gene; V was cut back by 7 bases and J by 4 bases. In DNA form, the CDR3 reads TGTGCCAGCACGGCCAGGTCTAGCGGGATGTACGAGCAGTACTTC. It yields the protein CASTARSSGMYEQYF.

This clone was observed once. CDR3 in DNA: TGTGCCAGCAGTTTAATGGAGGGGCCGGGAAGGGTCCACGAGCAGTACTTC. Protein: CASSLMEGPGRVHEQYF. The chain uses TRBV28 and TRBJ2-7, with TRBD2 as a possible D gene (6 bases). Germline assignment: CDR1 MDHEN and CDR2 SYDVKM. The CDR3 consists of 17 residues. V was pared by 2 bases and J by 5 bases, with 22 bases between.

The rearrangement joins TRBV9 to TRBJ1-1; possibly TRBD1 for D (5 bases). V was clipped by 3 bases and J by 4 bases, with 10 bases between them. The CDR3 spans 13 residues. From germline, CDR1 is SGDLS and CDR2 YYNGEE. The CDR3 reads CASSGDPFTEAFF. In DNA form, the CDR3 reads TGTGCCAGCAGCGGGGACCCTTTCACTGAAGCTTTCTTT.

This clone was seen once. The chain is built from TRBV18 and TRBJ2-7, with D unclear. The CDR3 runs to 13 residues. V lost 2 bases, J lost 5 bases, and 10 bases lay in between. Per the germline V gene, CDR1 is KGHSH and CDR2 is LQKENI. The chain's CDR3 is CASSPDTVDEQYF. In DNA, the CDR3 is TGTGCCAGCTCACCAGACACGGTGGACGAGCAGTACTTC.

The chain links TRBV6-1 to TRBJ1-5; 8 bases are a match to TRBD1. V lost 6 bases and J lost 9; bases outside the gene matches: 13. Germline lookup yields CDR1 MNHNS and CDR2 SASEGT. This CDR3 region has 15 residues. The CDR3 here is CASSAPTGAQGPQHF. The CDR3 bases are TGTGCCAGCAGCGCCCCGACAGGGGCCCAAGGGCCCCAGCATTTT.

In this sample, this clone turned up once. V is TRBV5-1 and J is TRBJ2-2, with 7 nucleotides matching TRBD2. CDR3 length equals 16 residues. Germline trimming cut 0 bases from V and 2 bases from J; bases unmatched to any gene: 4. The V gene's germline CDR1 is SGHRS and CDR2 YFSETQ. CDR3 in amino acids: CASSLGVTSNTGELFF. In DNA form, the CDR3 reads TGCGCCAGCAGCTTGGGCGTGACTAGCAACACCGGGGAGCTGTTTTTT.

V gene TRBV28 combines with J gene TRBJ2-5; D assignment may be TRBD1 or TRBD2 (5 bases each). The CDR3 is 16 amino acids. V was clipped by 6 bases and J by 9 bases, with 26 bases between them. CDR1 MDHEN and CDR2 SYDVKM come from the germline V gene. CDR3 residues: CASSANPGRTIAAQYF. CDR3 DNA: TGTGCCAGCAGCGCGAACCCGGGACGTACGATCGCGGCCCAGTACTTC.

This CDR3 reads CSVDTARYNEQFF. CDR3 in DNA: TGCAGCGTTGATACTGCCAGATACAATGAGCAGTTCTTC. The chain carries TRBV29-1 and TRBJ2-1; the D is unclear. Germline V gene data show CDR1 as SQVTM and CDR2 as ANQGSEA. Trimming took off 3 bases at V and 4 bases at J, with 10 bases between the two ends. CDR3 length equals 13 residues.

The chain carries TRBV28 and TRBJ1-1; D call uncertain. The V gene lost 6 bases and the J gene lost 4 bases, with 18 bases spanning the gap. Germline V gene lookup returns CDR1 MDHEN and CDR2 SYDVKM. CDR3 size: 15 residues. The CDR3 spells CASSLPKGGITEAFF. In DNA, the CDR3 is TGTGCCAGCAGCCTCCCTAAGGGAGGAATCACTGAAGCTTTCTTT.

This rearrangement joins TRBV9 to TRBJ2-5; TRBD1 agrees at 9 bases. CDR1 and CDR2 from the germline V gene are SGDLS and YYNGEE. The CDR3 sequence is 16 residues long. V gave up 0 bases and J gave up 3 bases; unmatched junction bases: 6. In nucleotides, the CDR3 is TGTGCCAGCAGCGTAGCACCCACAGGGGGCGAAGAGACCCAGTACTTC. Translating gives CASSVAPTGGEETQYF.

The chain recombines TRBV9 with TRBJ1-3; D not certain. The germline gives CDR1 SGDLS, CDR2 YYNGEE. This CDR3 is built from 14 residues. Trimming cost V 0 bases and J 4 bases, with 8 bases left between them. CDR3 region: CASSVGGEGNTIYF. DNA for the CDR3: TGTGCCAGCAGCGTAGGCGGAGAAGGAAACACCATATATTTT.

This chain connects TRBV7-9 to TRBJ1-2; TRBD1 matches at 8 bases. CDR1 is SEHNR, CDR2 FQNEAQ, per germline (reference sequence). The V and J ends lost 5 bases and 3 bases, in that order; junction bases with no gene match: 17. CDR3 length: 18 residues. The CDR3 spells CASSTPTGGGQAHYGYTF. Here the CDR3 DNA reads TGTGCCAGCAGCACGCCCACCGGGGGGGGACAGGCACACTATGGCTACACCTTC.

The chain recombines TRBV14 with TRBJ2-7, with no clear D. The CDR3 is made up of 11 amino acids. V lost 1 base and J lost 3, with 1 base in between. Germline CDR1 is SGHDN and CDR2 is FVKESK. CDR3 protein: CASSQVYEQYF. CDR3 bases: TGTGCCAGCAGCCAAGTCTACGAGCAGTACTTC.

The chain is built from TRBV7-2 and TRBJ2-3; D is uncertain. The ends were cut back, 2 bases at V and 2 bases at J, with 5 bases in the middle. Germline CDR1 reads SGHTA; CDR2 reads FQGNSA. The CDR3 consists of 13 residues. CDR3 residues: CASSLIVTDTQYF. CDR3 sequence (DNA): TGTGCCAGCAGCTTAATTGTCACAGATACGCAGTATTTT.

This chain links TRBV7-2 with TRBJ2-7, with 14 bases that match TRBD2. Per the germline V gene, CDR1 is SGHTA and CDR2 is FQGNSA. CDR3 size: 16 residues. V trimming: 3 bases; J trimming: 7 bases; junction bases outside the gene matches: 8. CDR3 sequence reads: CASSLAGLAGVLEQYF. CDR3 DNA sequence: TGTGCCAGCAGCTTGGCGGGACTAGCGGGAGTATTAGAGCAGTACTTC.

The V gene is TRBV28, the J gene TRBJ1-1; D is uncertain. Germline V gene data show CDR1 as MDHEN and CDR2 as SYDVKM. The V gene lost 5 bases and the J gene lost 5 bases, with 9 bases spanning the gap. CDR3 length: 12 amino acids. This CDR3 reads CASSPRTTEAFF. As DNA, the CDR3 is TGTGCCAGCAGTCCCAGGACGACTGAAGCTTTCTTT.

V gene TRBV7-8 combines with J gene TRBJ2-7; TRBD2 matches 11 bases. In germline, CDR1 is SGHVS, CDR2 FQNEAQ. Unmatched junction bases numbered 6, after V lost 4 bases and J lost 4 bases. This CDR3 region has 15 residues. In nucleotides, the CDR3 is TGTGCCAGCAGCTATAGCGGGAGGGCCAATTACGAGCAGTACTTC. Translation gives CASSYSGRANYEQYF. The entire variable domain, with the rest obtained from reference TRBV7-8 and TRBJ2-7, is as follows: GAGVSQSPRYKVAKRGQDVALRCDPISGHVSLFWYQQALGQGPEFLTYFQNEAQLDKSGLPSDRFFAERPEGSVSTLKIQRTQQEDSAVYLCASSYSGRANYEQYFGPGTRLTVT.

The V call is TRBV27, the J call TRBJ2-1; D may be TRBD2 (6 bases). The germline V gene has CDR1 MNHEY and CDR2 SMNVEV (reference sequence). The ends were cut back, 5 bases at V and 5 bases at J, with 13 bases in the middle. This CDR3 spans 14 amino acids. The CDR3: CASSDGTRHNEQFF. DNA for the CDR3: TGTGCCAGCAGTGACGGGACTCGTCACAATGAGCAGTTCTTC.

This clone has a single count. The chain is built from TRBV27 and TRBJ1-2; maybe TRBD1 (5 bases). CDR1 and CDR2 from the germline V gene are MNHEY and SMNVEV (reference sequence). The CDR3 covers 12 residues. Between the trimmed V and J ends, which lost 4 bases and 8 bases, there was a span of 11 bases. The chain's CDR3 is CASSSRGNGYTF. For the CDR3, the DNA is TGTGCCAGCAGTTCACGGGGGAACGGCTACACCTTC.

This sequence joins TRBV14 and TRBJ2-7, with 7 bases that match TRBD1. Looked up from germline, CDR1 is SGHDN and CDR2 is FVKESK. The CDR3 is 13 residues long. V lost 1 base, J lost 12 bases, and 9 bases stayed unmatched. The CDR3 sequence: CASSQGQGVRGYF. The CDR3 DNA reads as TGTGCCAGCAGCCAAGGACAGGGTGTCAGAGGGTACTTC.

In DNA, the CDR3 is TGTGCCAGCTCATCGCAGGGGGCGGAGGAGACCCAGTACTTC. It codes for CASSSQGAEETQYF. The chain has TRBV18 and TRBJ2-5; 8 bases map to TRBD1. Germline lookup yields CDR1 KGHSH and CDR2 LQKENI. Unmatched junction bases numbered 7, after V lost 5 bases and J lost 5 bases. There are 14 residues in the CDR3.

The chain recombines TRBV27 with TRBJ2-7, with TRBD2 matching 13 bases. The CDR3 loop spans 19 amino acids. Germline V gives CDR1 MNHEY, CDR2 SMNVEV (reference sequence). The ends lost 2 bases at V and 6 bases at J; junction bases unmatched: 16. DNA for the CDR3: TGTGCCAGCAGTTTAAGTTGGGGCCCACTAGCGGGAGGGCTCCGCGAGCAGTACTTC. Amino acid sequence: CASSLSWGPLAGGLREQYF.